The 19 T cell receptor beta chains below were found in one sample sequenced in a study of CD8+CD57+ T cells in acquired aplastic anemia. The use of genomic DNA as template underpinned the TCR beta VDJ and CDR3 profiling. Via MiXCR, TCRdb re-called the reads, giving one row per CDR3 protein. This sample has 150,000 to 200,000 distinct CDR3 sequences, with around three fifths found just once. The material sequenced was sorted CD4+, CD8+, or CD8+CD57+ T cells (not recorded which) from PBMCs. The receptors derive from a human donor with severe aplastic anemia or a healthy control (not recorded which).

This clonotype was detected only a few times. The chain uses TRBV24-1 and TRBJ2-1; TRBD1 matches at 8 bases. With V trimmed by 4 bases and J by 4 bases, 8 bases remained unmatched. This CDR3 spans 16 amino acids. CDR1 and CDR2 from the germline V gene are KGHDR and SFDVKD. The CDR3 bases are TGTGCCACCAGTGAATTTCAGGGGGCGCCTTACAATGAGCAGTTCTTC. This gives the protein CATSEFQGAPYNEQFF.

This clonotype has ten or more counts. The chain couples TRBV19 to TRBJ2-7, with D possibly being TRBD2 (6 bases). Germline CDR1 reads LNHDA; CDR2 reads SQIVND (reference sequence). The germline V and J ends were trimmed by 4 bases and 3 bases, with 13 bases remaining between them. The CDR3 consists of 14 residues. Written as DNA, the CDR3 is TGTGCCAGTAGTAGCGGGGTTGCCCTCTACGAGCAGTACTTC. It specifies CASSSGVALYEQYF. The whole variable domain, filled in from reference TRBV19 and TRBJ2-7, reads DGGITQSPKYLFRKEGQNVTLSCEQNLNHDAMYWYRQDPGQGLRLIYYSQIVNDFQKGDIAEGYSVSREKKESFPLTVTSAQKNPTAFYLCASSSGVALYEQYFGPGTRLTVT.

About this clonotype: The conserved phenylalanine or tryptophan is not found at the CDR3 terminus, so this likely reflects a read error. The DNA for the CDR3 is TGTGCCAGCACGAATGTCGAGGGACTAGGTGGGGGAGGCGAGCAGTACCTC. It translates to CASTNVEGLGGGGEQYL. V gene TRBV7-9 combines with J gene TRBJ2-7; 8 bases match TRBD2. CDR1 is SEHNR and CDR2 is FQNEAQ in the germline V gene (reference sequence). Germline trimming cut 7 bases from V and 6 bases from J; bases unmatched to any gene: 20. The CDR3 has 17 residues.

A remark on this clonotype: A read error may be the cause here, since a much bigger clone is one base away. The V and J genes are TRBV5-8 and TRBJ1-5; D not resolved. This CDR3 is built from 11 residues. Trimming took off 4 bases at V and 11 bases at J, with 10 bases between the two ends. Per the germline V gene, CDR1 is SGHTS and CDR2 is YDEGEE. The CDR3 sequence is CASSPPRTQHF. The DNA of the CDR3 is TGTGCCAGCAGCCCCCCCCGAACCCAGCATTTT.

This clonotype was seen a handful of times. The chain couples TRBV15 to TRBJ1-2; D possibly corresponds to TRBD1 (5 bases). Between the trimmed V and J ends, which lost 7 bases and 8 bases, there was a span of 17 bases. The CDR3 has 13 amino acids. The germline V gene encodes CDR1 LNHNV and CDR2 YYDKDF (reference sequence). The CDR3 region has the DNA TGTGCCACCAAGGGGTACCGGGGTAGAGGCTACACCTTC. Translated, it gives CATKGYRGRGYTF.

The chain employs TRBV20-1 and TRBJ1-2; no firm D call. V was pared by 6 bases and J by 3 bases, with 11 bases between. Per the germline V gene, CDR1 is DFQATT and CDR2 is SNEGSKA (reference sequence). There are 12 residues in the CDR3. CDR3: CSASQEDYGYTF. In DNA, the CDR3 is TGCAGTGCGAGCCAGGAGGACTATGGCTACACCTTC.

V usage is TRBV6-1 and J usage is TRBJ2-7; 8 bases are shared with TRBD2. The germline V gene encodes CDR1 MNHNS and CDR2 SASEGT. This CDR3 comprises 13 residues. Unmatched junction bases numbered 9, after V lost 11 bases and J lost 3 bases. The CDR3 here is CAAGISGIYEQYF. Written as DNA, the CDR3 is TGTGCCGCTGGGATTAGCGGGATCTACGAGCAGTACTTC.

The rearrangement joins TRBV19 to TRBJ2-7; unclear D gene. The germline V and J ends were trimmed by 1 base and 5 bases, with 6 bases remaining between them. Germline V CDR1 and CDR2: LNHDA, SQIVND (reference sequence). This CDR3 is built from 12 residues. CDR3 in DNA: TGTGCCAGTAGTATAGCGAGGAACGAGCAGTACTTC. This sequence encodes CASSIARNEQYF.

The chain uses TRBV20-1 and TRBJ2-1, with TRBD2 identical over 14 bases. Germline-derived CDR1 and CDR2 are DFQATT and SNEGSKA (reference sequence). The V gene end was trimmed by 2 bases and the J gene end by 6 bases; junction bases not matched to a gene: 12. There are 18 residues in the CDR3. In nucleotides, the CDR3 is TGCAGTGCTAGACCCCGACTAGCGGGGGGGCGATCTATCAATGAGCAGTTCTTC. Amino acid sequence: CSARPRLAGGRSINEQFF.

The rearrangement uses TRBV2 and TRBJ1-2; a possible D gene is TRBD1 (5 bases). The CDR3 extends over 12 amino acids. V lost 3 bases to trimming and J lost 9 bases, with 11 bases between them. Germline-derived CDR1 and CDR2 are SNHLY and FYNNEI. The chain's CDR3 is CASSDGGESYTF. Here the CDR3 DNA reads TGTGCCAGCAGTGACGGGGGTGAGAGCTACACCTTC. Full variable domain (outside the CDR3, taken from reference TRBV2 and TRBJ1-2): EPEVTQTPSHQVTQMGQEVILRCVPISNHLYFYWYRQILGQKVEFLVSFYNNEISEKSEIFDDQFSVERPDGSNFTLKIRSTKLEDSAMYFCASSDGGESYTFGSGTRLTVV.

A single count supports this clonotype. This chain connects TRBV7-2 to TRBJ1-2; D is possibly TRBD1 (5 bases). Germline CDR1 is SGHTA and CDR2 is FQGNSA. The CDR3 is made up of 15 amino acids. Trimming pared 5 bases from V and 0 bases from J, leaving 13 bases between. CDR3 nucleotide sequence: TGTGCCAGCAGCCCCGCCAGGGTTCCTAACTATGGCTACACCTTC. This gives the protein CASSPARVPNYGYTF.

CDR3 in DNA: TGCAGCGTTGAAGATCTCCGAGGGACAGGGAACTATGGCTACACCTTC. Protein: CSVEDLRGTGNYGYTF. This chain links TRBV29-1 with TRBJ1-2; 9 bases agree with TRBD1. CDR3 length: 16 amino acids. Looked up from germline, CDR1 is SQVTM and CDR2 is ANQGSEA. Trimming cost V 0 bases and J 2 bases; bases outside gene matches: 7. The variable domain in full, completed from reference TRBV29-1 and TRBJ1-2, reads SAVISQKPSRDICQRGTSLTIQCQVDSQVTMMFWYRQQPGQSLTLIATANQGSEATYESGFVIDKFPISRPNLTFSTLTVSNMSPEDSSIYLCSVEDLRGTGNYGYTFGSGTRLTVV.

As for this clonotype: A much larger clone lies one base from this, so it may be a read error. V usage is TRBV6-6 and J usage is TRBJ2-5; 7 bases are a match to TRBD1. Germline CDR1 MNHNY, CDR2 SVGAGI (reference sequence). The CDR3 consists of 14 residues. DNA for the CDR3: TGTGCCGGCAGTTGGGACAGCGATCAAGAGACCCAGTACTTC. Residues: CAGSWDSDQETQYF.

The CDR3 loop is CATSTRRRERGDTQYF. Written as DNA, the CDR3 is TGTGCCACCAGCACCCGTCGGCGGGAAAGAGGGGATACGCAGTATTTT. The V and J genes are TRBV15 and TRBJ2-3; TRBD2 might be the D (6 bases). V dropped 4 bases and J dropped 6 bases, with 20 bases sitting between them. The CDR3 is made up of 16 amino acids. CDR1 and CDR2 from the germline V gene are LNHNV and YYDKDF (reference sequence).

The rearrangement uses TRBV20-1 and TRBJ2-7; weak D call: TRBD2 (5 bases). V lost 0 bases and J 1 base, leaving 13 bases between the germline ends. Germline CDR1 reads DFQATT; CDR2 reads SNEGSKA (reference sequence). This CDR3 has 15 amino acids. CDR3 loop: CSAREGSGISYEQYF. Here the CDR3 DNA reads TGCAGTGCTAGAGAGGGGAGCGGTATTTCCTACGAGCAGTACTTC.

This clonotype was counted many times. V usage is TRBV4-3 and J usage is TRBJ2-7; D unclear. The length of the CDR3 is 15 residues. The V and J ends lost 4 bases and 2 bases respectively, with 15 bases between them. Germline V gene lookup returns CDR1 LGHNA and CDR2 YSLEER. Written as DNA, the CDR3 is TGCGCCAGCAGCCCCGGACGCGGACCTACCTACGAGCAGTACTTC. Protein: CASSPGRGPTYEQYF.

The gene calls are TRBV12-3 or TRBV12-4 and TRBJ2-1; D uncertain. Trimming removed 5 bases at V and 7 bases at J, with 12 bases between. The CDR3 is made up of 13 amino acids. The CDR3 reads CASSQIGLNEQFF. CDR3 DNA sequence: TGTGCCAGCAGTCAAATTGGTCTTAATGAGCAGTTCTTC.

The gene calls are TRBV20-1 and TRBJ2-1; D unresolved. This CDR3 has 15 amino acids. V dropped 5 bases and J dropped 1 base, with 15 bases sitting between them. CDR1 and CDR2 (germline): DFQATT, SNEGSKA (reference sequence). Written as DNA, the CDR3 is TGCAGTGCTGCTTTCCTAGGCCCGTCCTACAATGAGCAGTTCTTC. Its translation is CSAAFLGPSYNEQFF.

The J gene is TRBJ2-2, the V gene TRBV5-1, with 7 bases fitting TRBD1. Trimming removed 4 bases from V and 1 base from J; junction bases left unmatched: 1. Germline values: CDR1 SGHRS, CDR2 YFSETQ. This CDR3 comprises 14 residues. The DNA of the CDR3 is TGCGCCAGCAGCCGGACAGGGAACACCGGGGAGCTGTTTTTT. Translated, it gives CASSRTGNTGELFF.